This T cell receptor (beta chain) was sequenced during a study of T-cell reconstitution after alpha-beta-depleted transplantation in children. The CDR3 is made up of 15 amino acids. CDR1 LNHNV and CDR2 YYDKDF come from the germline V gene (reference sequence). Trimming cost V 3 bases and J 7 bases; bases outside gene matches: 8. This clonotype was detected ten times or more. The target antigen is unknown. This sample's TCRbeta library carried unique molecular identifier barcodes. TCRdb called the PCR reads again in MiXCR, with one record for every CDR3 protein. The sample consists of hundreds of thousands of distinct CDR3 sequences, about 17% of them appearing once. Study outcomes and limitations: Alpha-beta T cells present about two months after transplant were reported to originate from several hundred expanded graft clones. T-cell counts and diversity were attributed mostly to newly produced T cells one year after transplant. Recipient T cells and thymic progenitors that survived were the source of the high TCRbeta diversity seen at day 60 in some patients.

Sequenced material: PBMCs, mostly from graft donor cells, taken 360 days after TCRalphabeta/CD19-depleted stem cell transplant. V and J are TRBV15 and TRBJ2-1; the match to TRBD2 covers 8 bases. The source is a male patient aged 2 to 9 who had a stem cell transplant for acute lymphoblastic leukemia, so the T cells may come from the graft donor. In DNA form, the CDR3 reads TGTGCCACCAGCAGTGGAGCGGGAGCTCAGAATGAGCAGTTCTTC. Its translation is CATSSGAGAQNEQFF.